This T cell receptor (beta chain) was profiled in a study of cytomegalovirus exposure and HLA in healthy donors (dated by TCRdb to about 2017). In the study overall: An earlier analysis of under 600 of the donors reported about 290 Gb of sequence data and 120 million or so unique TCR beta sequences from roughly 200 million T cells. Roughly 300 gigabases of sequencing data and around 80 million unique TCR sequences made up an early release that covered 640 HLA-typed donors. Among the roughly 400 genotyped donors, approximately 82% belonged to the genetic ancestry cluster associated with self-reported Caucasian donors. The study aimed to test whether cataloging public T cell receptors could reveal signatures of past pathogen exposure. The study profiled the T cell repertoires of more than 500 subjects by immunosequencing and related them to cytomegalovirus serostatus. Along with the approximately 670-subject first cohort, a separate validation cohort of over a hundred different subjects was used. To predict cytomegalovirus infection status, the study brought together high-throughput TCR immunosequencing, statistical association of individual TCRs with disease status, and machine learning. A later analysis re-analyzed previously published TCR beta repertoires from 666 donors and added high-resolution HLA genotyping to study TCR occurrence patterns. Rather than using new phenotypic data, the later analysis identified candidate immune exposures from TCR beta sequences and from how often those sequences occurred across donors. To decide whether each TCR beta V gene segment behaved as functional or pseudogenic, an earlier analysis of 587 of the donors relied on high-throughput TCR beta sequencing. Donor age, sex, ethnicity and CMV serostatus were compiled alongside the repertoire data. Genome-wide SNP genotypes for about 65% of the roughly 670 donors were used in a later genetic analysis, which treated that subset as a discovery cohort. All discovery cohort repertoires had been generated on a single sequencing platform. HLA typing covered class I and class II loci at four-digit resolution. The number of typed donors differed by locus: about 629-630 for A, B, C, DRB1 and DQB1; some 500 for DQA1; some 590 for DPA1; and some 470 for DPB1. Because of strong linkage in the cohort, roughly five DR-DQ haplotypes were treated as single units for association and clustering. Among some 410 genotyped donors of the cohort, an average of around 240,000 unique TCR beta nucleotide sequences was sequenced per donor, of which 15% to 20% were non-productive.

On this clone itself: Its specific antigen is unknown. It has no much larger one-base neighbor in the sample; base qualities were not kept.

CDR3 length: 15 amino acids, cysteine to phenylalanine. Just the 45-base CDR3 DNA is kept, in frame starting at base 1. Ends trimmed: V by 3 bases, J by 5 bases; bases unmatched to a gene: 8. Via the germline V gene, CDR1 is SGHRS and CDR2 YFSETQ. Library creation used the immunoSEQ multiplex PCR assay. The multiplex PCR relied on a mix of 60 forward primers for TCR Vbeta segments and 13 reverse primers for TCR Jbeta segments. Amplification of the CDR3 region of rearranged TCR beta genes was performed with a multiplex PCR assay on genomic DNA. The Illumina HiSeq System was used to sequence the amplified TCR beta libraries as 87-base-pair reads. The source study handled its data this way. In a later analysis, some 80 million unique TCR beta chains were counted across the 500 to 700 repertoires, and roughly 11 million of these chains were shared by at least two donors. A nearest-neighbor algorithm error-corrected the raw reads and collapsed the reads into unique sequences, merging closely related sequences to remove PCR and sequencing errors. To assign V, D and J gene segments, CDR3 sequences were aligned to IMGT reference sequences. For a sequence to be retained, at least a six-nucleotide match to both a V gene segment and a J gene segment was required. Rearrangements were classified as productive when the CDR3 lacked stop codons and remained in frame with V and J, and all other rearrangements were classified as non-productive. CDR3 was defined according to IMGT convention as the region running from the second conserved V-encoded cysteine to the conserved J-encoded phenylalanine. The earlier analysis of some 550 of the donors excluded any sequence lacking an unambiguous match to a single V gene segment. In an earlier analysis of some 590 of the donors, a V segment was called functional when productive rearrangements were above 56.7%, and segregating when the standard deviation between donors exceeded 5%. A statistical classification framework was developed to diagnose cytomegalovirus status using the catalog of TCR beta chain sequences. V and J gene assignment, in a later analysis, came from comparing TCR nucleotide sequences with IMGT/GENE-DB human TR gene sequences. In a later analysis, CDR3 sequences and most-parsimonious VDJ recombination scenarios were assigned using the TCRdist pipeline. In a later analysis, every TCR beta chain was defined by the combination of its CDR3 amino acid sequence and its V-gene family, and reads without a unique V-gene family were dropped. A later analysis removed several hundred highly shared, low-generation-probability nucleotide sequences to deal with suspected cross-contamination and a sequencing artifact. A later analysis calculated a clonal expansion index for each public chain from normalized within-repertoire ranks of inferred template counts. In a later analysis, generation probabilities were computed with a VDJ recombination model fitted to out-of-frame rearrangements, and the resulting probabilities were checked against IGoR. Hypergeometric tests were used in a later analysis to score TCR-TCR, TCR-HLA and TCR-CMV co-occurrence, with a repertoire-size bias correction applied to the TCR pairs. In a later analysis, false discovery rates were estimated by permuting HLA or CMV assignments 20 times. In a later analysis, co-occurring TCRs were grouped with DBSCAN, and TCRdist sequence similarity was added when clustering was performed within HLA-allele-positive subsets. Co-occurrence clustering excluded repertoires with fewer than 30,000 or more than 120,000 public chains, plus five with anomalous nucleotide sharing. In TCRdb, the immuneACCESS table is reduced to in-frame sequences with V and J assigned. These tables do not hold every clone; where another copy was compared, an unresolved V gene accounts for under half, and the others remain unexplained. V and J calls plus clone size are reproduced from that table; the DNA served to infer D and trimming. This sample holds around 100,000 clones; 76% were observed only once. The top ten hold around 4% of the sample.

The cohort was made up of approximately 670 healthy bone marrow donors. At the time of sampling, all cohort members were nominally healthy, though unrecorded immune exposures were likely present. The donor tested CMV seronegative, placing the donor among the approximately 400 seronegative members of the cohort. Every donor gave a peripheral blood sample, and the peripheral blood mononuclear cells from that sample were used for TCR beta sequencing. The Qiagen DNeasy Blood Extraction Kit was used to extract genomic DNA from the blood cell samples. General study outcomes and caveats: In this cohort, only TCR beta chains were sequenced, and detectable features were limited by the absence of alpha or paired-chain data. The authors suggested that the approach could potentially be generalized to other disease states and immunological phenotypes. In the study, approximately 160 TCR beta chains were listed as associated with cytomegalovirus. In a later analysis, most CMV-associated TCR beta chains were found to appear HLA-restricted, with HLA associations seemingly driven largely by CMV exposure. An association between a missense DCLRE1C variant and V-gene and J-gene trimming of TCR beta chains was found in a later genetic analysis and replicated in an independent cohort. Some IMGT-functional V segments, including TRBV6-2 and TRBV6-3, could not be told apart with the 87-base-pair reads, so those segments were excluded. Presence/absence analyses assumed roughly uniform sequencing depth across donors, an assumption that may not hold. In a later analysis, the rate of TCR association differed among HLA loci, with DRB1 alleles having the most associated TCRs and HLA-C alleles having the fewest. In a later genetic analysis, fewer N-insertions in productive TCRs were reported among donors in an Asian-associated ancestry cluster than the roughly 670-donor mean. Most TCR sequences were seen in very few donors, while some public TCRs were found in many individuals. A further reported finding was that TCR beta sequences accurately predicted the HLA-A and HLA-B alleles for most subjects in the first cohort. In a later analysis, 16,951 TCR beta sequences were associated with specific HLA alleles at a false discovery rate of 0.05. In a later analysis, HLA-associated TCR beta chains were found to be more clonally expanded and to have lower generation probabilities than equally common non-associated chains. Immune exposure information for the cohort was limited to CMV serostatus. Seventeen rarely observed V segments, including chromosome 9 orphons, were excluded from the earlier analysis of several hundred of the donors because counts were too low. Linkage disequilibrium might explain the correlated functional status among segregating V segments, but an unknown experimental factor could not be ruled out. In an earlier analysis of 587 of the donors, most TCR beta V segments appeared in productive rearrangements about 87% or about 30% of the time, broadly matching IMGT annotations. A later analysis reported that several top co-occurrence clusters appeared linked to parvovirus B19, influenza, CMV and Epstein-Barr virus. Because HLA typing was missing for some donors at each locus, association tests included only the typed subset. A cluster of highly shared sequence variants was judged likely to represent a technical artifact of the sequencing pipeline. Assigning TCR associations to individual alleles was difficult when HLA alleles, especially DR and DQ, strongly co-occurred. The classifier was reported to diagnose cytomegalovirus status with high specificity and sensitivity in both the original cohort and the validation cohort. A few of the identified cytomegalovirus-associated TCR beta chains were confirmed in vitro to be specific for cytomegalovirus antigens.

In this chain, TRBV5-1 is recombined with TRBJ2-3, with 8 central nucleotides matching TRBD1. The origin of this receptor is a man aged 40-50 years in good health and CMV-seronegative. The sequenced sample consisted of PBMCs. The DNA sequence is given as TGCGCCAGCAGCTCAGGGGGCGCGGTAGGAGATACGCAGTATTTT. This codes for CASSSGGAVGDTQYF. The variable domain in full, with residues beyond the CDR3 obtained from the reference TRBV5-1 and TRBJ2-3 genes, is KAGVTQTPRYLIKTRGQQVTLSCSPISGHRSVSWYQQTPGQGLQFLFEYFSETQRNKGNFPGRFSGRQFSNSRSEMNVSTLELGDSALYLCASSSGGAVGDTQYFGPGTRLTVL.